This TCR beta chain derives from a study of OX40 agonist ivuxolimab in advanced cancers. Study in general: The study enrolled dose-escalation patients with hepatocellular carcinoma, melanoma, renal cell or head and neck cancer. Partial responses, seen in three patients, involved one hepatocellular carcinoma and two cutaneous melanomas. Study conclusions and caveats: Some nonresponders likewise displayed low normalized T-cell clonal expansion.

Details on this clone: The antigen remains unidentified.

With 5 bases removed from V and 2 bases from J, the gap between germline ends came to 13 bases. The CDR3 has 14 amino acids. The V gene's germline CDR1 is LNHDA and CDR2 SQIVND (reference sequence). Only in-frame clones appear in the TCRdb table, and some are missing; sequencing was by immunoSEQ multiplex PCR. The sample gives tens of thousands of clones, around 84% of which show up once; 5.5% to 7% is in the top ten. The sequence derives from an adult with an advanced solid tumor such as melanoma, head and neck, liver or kidney cancer. The chain is built from TRBV19 and TRBJ2-7, with D possibly being TRBD1 or TRBD2 (6 bases each). The input for sequencing was CD4+ or CD8+ T cells sorted from blood, taken in a trial of the OX40 agonist ivuxolimab. The CDR3 protein is CASSDDRRAYEQYF. CDR3 in DNA: TGTGCCAGTAGTGACGACAGGAGGGCCTACGAGCAGTACTTC.